A few counts support the clone carrying this TCR beta chain. Its antigen is unknown. The sample comes from a study of blood T cells in healthy people across ages. Study-wide findings and caveats: Observed TCR beta diversity showed a strong correlation with the percentage of naive T cells as measured by flow cytometry. Older age coincided with a roughly linear decline in TCR beta diversity per million T cells.

Next came a second PCR, run for about 7 to 12 cycles, which used a sample-barcoded 5' primer along with a J-beta primer mix. Every cDNA molecule carried a tag from a template-switch adaptor bearing 12 random nucleotides. From the 5' RACE reads, TCRdb called clonotypes with MiXCR, one entry per CDR3 protein. The data hold some 550,000 distinct CDR3 sequences, with under 55% observed a single time. Germline values: CDR1 LGHNA, CDR2 YNFKEQ. The CDR3 has 15 residues. Trimming cost V 1 base and J 3 bases, with 13 bases left between them. This chain connects TRBV4-2 to TRBJ2-7; D call uncertain. The source material was blood. The TCR sequence derives from a man older than 75 in good health. For the CDR3, the DNA is TGTGCCAGCAGCCAAGGACTGGGCCATCGCTACGAGCAGTACTTC. Translation: CASSQGLGHRYEQYF.